The clone carrying this T cell receptor (beta chain) was observed many times. Its antigen is as yet unknown. The CDR3 loop spans 14 amino acids. Germline CDR1 and CDR2: SGHRS and YFSETQ. V was trimmed by 0 bases and J by 2 bases, leaving 7 bases between them. The template for TCR beta VDJ and CDR3 sequence profiling was genomic DNA. Each CDR3 protein is one row after TCRdb ran MiXCR on the reads. Seen here are just over 400,000 distinct CDR3 sequences, 55% to 70% observed once, and the top ten hold less than 4%. These data come from a study of CD8+CD57+ T cells in acquired aplastic anemia. In the study overall: Quantities of DNA derived from sorted CD4+ and CD8+ cells averaged around 3.2 ug.

Study results and limitations: Overlap between patients and controls comprised almost 30 CD8+ CDR3 sequences.

The sequence derives from a human donor in good health, serving as a control. This sequence joins TRBV5-1 and TRBJ2-3; D is undetermined. The specimen was sorted CD4+, CD8+, or CD8+CD57+ T cells (not recorded which) from PBMCs. The DNA for the CDR3 is TGCGCCAGCAGCTTGGTTGTCCCCACAGATACGCAGTATTTT. Encoded protein: CASSLVVPTDTQYF.